The 3 T cell receptor beta chains below all came from one sample that was sequenced in a study of blood T cell repertoires in COVID-19. TCRdb keeps only in-frame clones here, not all; method: immunoSEQ multiplex PCR. The sample yields 110,000 or so clones, about 85% seen once. Sequencing input: peripheral blood. Receptors were obtained from a human donor in a cohort sampled during active COVID-19.

The chain combines TRBV7-6 with TRBJ1-2; 7 bases map to TRBD1. The CDR3 spans 13 residues. V lost 5 bases and J lost 3; bases outside the gene matches: 3. In germline, CDR1 is SGHVS, CDR2 FNYEAQ. The CDR3 region has the DNA TGTGCCAGCAGCCCCGGGACAGACTATGGCTACACCTTC. This codes for CASSPGTDYGYTF.

The chain has TRBV7-2 and TRBJ2-1, with 7 bases aligning to TRBD1. V lost 1 base to trimming and J lost 3 bases; unmatched junction nucleotides: 3. This CDR3 is 15 amino acids long. Per the germline V gene, CDR1 is SGHTA and CDR2 is FQGNSA. This CDR3 is CASSLDRGFYNEQFF. The CDR3 coding sequence is TGTGCCAGCAGCTTAGACAGGGGTTTCTACAATGAGCAGTTCTTC.

This clone occurred a few times. The chain joins TRBV11-2 to TRBJ2-7; TRBD1 matches at 8 bases. Germline-derived CDR1 and CDR2 are SGHAT and FQNNGV. V trimming: 6 bases; J trimming: 1 base; junction bases outside the gene matches: 17. This CDR3 is built from 18 residues. Written as DNA, the CDR3 is TGTGCCAGCAGTCCTGGACAGGGTCAGGCCCCCGAATCCTACGAGCAGTACTTC. As protein: CASSPGQGQAPESYEQYF. Full variable domain (rest looked up from reference TRBV11-2 and TRBJ2-7): EAGVAQSPRYKIIEKRQSVAFWCNPISGHATLYWYQQILGQGPKLLIQFQNNGVVDDSQLPKDRFSAERLKGVDSTLKIQPAKLEDSAVYLCASSPGQGQAPESYEQYFGPGTRLTVT.